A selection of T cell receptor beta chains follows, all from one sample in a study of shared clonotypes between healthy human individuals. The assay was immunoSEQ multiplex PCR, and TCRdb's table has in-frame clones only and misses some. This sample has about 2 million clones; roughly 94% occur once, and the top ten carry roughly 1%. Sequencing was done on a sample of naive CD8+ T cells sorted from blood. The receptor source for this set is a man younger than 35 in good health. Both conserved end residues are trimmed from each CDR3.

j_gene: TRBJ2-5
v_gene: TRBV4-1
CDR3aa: ASSQEGSGRGLLQTQY

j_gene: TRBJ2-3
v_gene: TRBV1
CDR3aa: TSILLGPPTDTQY

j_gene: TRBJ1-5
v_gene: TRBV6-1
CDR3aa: ASSENRGGVSHQPQH

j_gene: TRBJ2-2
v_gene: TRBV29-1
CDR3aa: SVGLAGTGELF

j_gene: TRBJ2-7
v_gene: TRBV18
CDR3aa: ASSPRDRSSYEQY

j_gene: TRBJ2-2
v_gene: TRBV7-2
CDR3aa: ASSLVPGELF

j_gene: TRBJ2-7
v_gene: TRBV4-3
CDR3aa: ASSQAGTGNPYEQY

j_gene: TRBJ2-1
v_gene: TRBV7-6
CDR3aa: ASSLAPPGGSGRDLNEQF

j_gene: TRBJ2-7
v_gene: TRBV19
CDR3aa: ASSIRGGSTYEQY

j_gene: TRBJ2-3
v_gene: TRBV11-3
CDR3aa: ASTFGVGDTQY

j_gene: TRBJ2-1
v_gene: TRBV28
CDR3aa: ASSLWISGGLQF

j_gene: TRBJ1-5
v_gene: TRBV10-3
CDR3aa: AIGGGNQPQH

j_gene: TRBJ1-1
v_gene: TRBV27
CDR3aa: ASSLRTVDTEAF

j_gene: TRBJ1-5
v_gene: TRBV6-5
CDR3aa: ASSTLTDNQPQH

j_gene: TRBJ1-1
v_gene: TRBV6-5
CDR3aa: ASSYSTGSEAF

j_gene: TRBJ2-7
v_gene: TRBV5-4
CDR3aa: ASRKPGLEDPYEQY

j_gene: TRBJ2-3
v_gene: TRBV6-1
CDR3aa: ASSEWVKGSTDTQY

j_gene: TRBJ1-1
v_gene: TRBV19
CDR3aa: ASSPAGGWTEAF

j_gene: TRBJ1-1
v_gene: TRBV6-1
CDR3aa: ASSEVGSGGERPEAF

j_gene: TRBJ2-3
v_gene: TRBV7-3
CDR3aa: ASSLGGNTDTQY

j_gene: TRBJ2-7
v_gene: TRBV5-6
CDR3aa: ASSRSGKYLEQY

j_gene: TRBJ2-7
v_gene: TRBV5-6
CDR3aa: ASSLPGLSTLRAREQY

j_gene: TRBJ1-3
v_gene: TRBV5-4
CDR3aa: ASSPGRQGAGNTIY

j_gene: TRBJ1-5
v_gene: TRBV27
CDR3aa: ASSNSNQPQH

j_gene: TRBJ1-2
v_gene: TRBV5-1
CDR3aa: ASKGATDGYT

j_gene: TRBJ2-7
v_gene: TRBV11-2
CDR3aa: ASSVGTSGYEQY

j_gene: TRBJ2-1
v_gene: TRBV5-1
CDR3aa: ASSLSLAGQDHNEQF

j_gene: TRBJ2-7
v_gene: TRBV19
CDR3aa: ASSIEGRYYEQY

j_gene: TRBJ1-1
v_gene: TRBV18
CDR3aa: ASSGTGGPEAF

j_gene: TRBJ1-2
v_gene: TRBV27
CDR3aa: ASTSLPRGAYGYT

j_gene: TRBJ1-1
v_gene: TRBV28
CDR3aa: ASATGQSGTEAF

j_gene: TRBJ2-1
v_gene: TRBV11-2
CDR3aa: ASSLDPGLGGNEQF

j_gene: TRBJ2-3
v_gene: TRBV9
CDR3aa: ASSASGAADTQY

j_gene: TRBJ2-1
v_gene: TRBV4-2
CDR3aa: ASSQGTGSYNEQF

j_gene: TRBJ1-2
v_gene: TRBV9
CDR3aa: ASSGVNYGYT

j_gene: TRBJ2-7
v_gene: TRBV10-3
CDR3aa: AISAPEGLAGGPTGYEQY

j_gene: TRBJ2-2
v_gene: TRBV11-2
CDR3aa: ASSLGVASETVNTGELF

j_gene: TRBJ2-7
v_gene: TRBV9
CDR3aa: ASSPRGDRVYEQY

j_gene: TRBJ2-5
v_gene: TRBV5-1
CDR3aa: ASSPLAGEGETQY

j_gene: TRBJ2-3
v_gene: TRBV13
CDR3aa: ASSLRDTGDTQY

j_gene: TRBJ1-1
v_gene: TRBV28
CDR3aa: ASSLGGEDTEAF

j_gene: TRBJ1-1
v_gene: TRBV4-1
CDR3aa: ASSTRQGNTEAF

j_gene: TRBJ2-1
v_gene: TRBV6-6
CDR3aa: ASSYSGSNEQF

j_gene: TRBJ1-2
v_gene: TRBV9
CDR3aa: ASSERVDGRERYYGYT

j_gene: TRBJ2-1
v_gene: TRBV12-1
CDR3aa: ASSHYNEQF

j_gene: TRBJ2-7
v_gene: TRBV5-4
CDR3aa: ASSADRGHYEQY

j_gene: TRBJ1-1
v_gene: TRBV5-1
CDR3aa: ASSSRDSAPKHTEAF

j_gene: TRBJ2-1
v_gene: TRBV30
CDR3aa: AWSGLSRGPIHNEQF

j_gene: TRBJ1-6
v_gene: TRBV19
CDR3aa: ASSTRDREIH

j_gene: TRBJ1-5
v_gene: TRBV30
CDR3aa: AWSGDREQPQH

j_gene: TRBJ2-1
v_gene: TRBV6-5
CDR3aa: ASSYGGQDEQF

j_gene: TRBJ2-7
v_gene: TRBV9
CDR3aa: ASSVATTGEQY

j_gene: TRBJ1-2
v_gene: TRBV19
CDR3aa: ASSKGTKPSTATYGYT

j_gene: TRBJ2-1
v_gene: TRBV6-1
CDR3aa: ASSESPGGEQF

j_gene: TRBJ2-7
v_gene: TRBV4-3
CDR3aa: ASSHGPSGYEQY